Below, 32 T cell receptor beta chains from the same sample are listed, as sequenced in a study of tumour-infiltrating T cells in Burkitt lymphoma (dated by TCRdb to the early 2020s). The library was prepared using the immunoSEQ multiplex PCR assay. The table comes from immuneACCESS by way of TCRdb, which keeps in-frame sequences with V and J called. Part of the clones is missing from these tables; in studies checked, under half for an unresolved V gene and the rest for unknown reasons. The sample table shows around 46,000 clones, and more than 25% are seen once. The top ten constitute 2.9% of the sample. Sample: tumor tissue. These receptors were taken from a human donor with Burkitt lymphoma.

This clone was recorded a few times. This chain links TRBV29-1 with TRBJ2-3; D ambiguous. Germline CDR1 SQVTM, CDR2 ANQGSEA. With 5 bases removed from V and 6 bases from J, the gap between germline ends came to 9 bases. This CDR3 comprises 11 residues. The CDR3 coding sequence is TGCAGCGTTCTAGACTGGGATACGCAGTATTTT. Translating gives CSVLDWDTQYF.

This clone was picked up a small number of times. This chain links TRBV6-5 with TRBJ2-2; maybe TRBD1 (6 bases). CDR3 length: 14 residues. Germline loops: CDR1 MNHEY, CDR2 SVGAGI. Trimming took 4 bases from V and 1 from J, leaving 7 bases between them. The CDR3, as DNA: TGTGCCAGCAGTTCGGGACAGAACACCGGGGAGCTGTTTTTT. This codes for CASSSGQNTGELFF.

The chain uses TRBV11-2 and TRBJ2-7; D is tentatively TRBD1 or TRBD2 (6 bases each). CDR3 length: 17 amino acids. Trimming took off 2 bases at V and 2 bases at J, with 19 bases between the two ends. CDR1 is SGHAT, CDR2 FQNNGV, per germline. CDR3 region: CASSLPEGRGGAYEQYF. The CDR3, as DNA: TGTGCCAGCAGCTTACCTGAGGGCAGGGGAGGCGCCTACGAGCAGTACTTC.

CDR3 sequence reads: CASSFPGAPYEQYF. The CDR3 nucleotides read TGTGCCAGCAGCTTCCCGGGGGCGCCCTACGAGCAGTACTTC. J is TRBJ2-7 and V is TRBV5-6; D may be TRBD1 or TRBD2 (6 bases each). The CDR3 spans 14 residues. V lost 2 bases and J lost 2, with 11 bases in between. In germline, CDR1 is SGHDT, CDR2 YYEEEE.

This clone has more than one count but fewer than ten. The chain carries TRBV9 and TRBJ1-4; D remains ambiguous. The V gene lost 4 bases and the J gene lost 4 bases, with 14 bases spanning the gap. Germline V lookup: CDR1 SGDLS, CDR2 YYNGEE. CDR3 length equals 15 residues. In DNA, the CDR3 is TGTGCCAGCAGCCGGAGAGGGCAGAATAATGAAAAACTGTTTTTT. This gives the protein CASSRRGQNNEKLFF.

This clone has a handful of counts. This sequence joins TRBV5-5 and TRBJ1-5; D gene unclear. The length of the CDR3 is 16 residues. The V gene's germline CDR1 is SGHKS and CDR2 YYEKEE (reference sequence). V lost 0 bases and J 6 bases, leaving 16 bases between the germline ends. Here the CDR3 reads CASSLVGPLVGQPQHF. The CDR3 DNA sequence: TGTGCCAGCAGCTTGGTAGGACCCCTGGTGGGTCAGCCCCAGCATTTT.

The V gene is TRBV5-4, the J gene TRBJ2-2; 8 bases agree with TRBD2. The germline V gene encodes CDR1 SGHNT and CDR2 YYREEE (reference sequence). With 4 bases clipped from V and 5 bases from J, the junction kept 4 bases outside the gene matches. The CDR3 spans 14 residues. DNA for the CDR3: TGTGCCAGCAGCCGGGGGGGCAGTACCGGGGAGCTGTTTTTT. It translates to CASSRGGSTGELFF.

This chain connects TRBV18 to TRBJ2-3; perhaps D is TRBD1 or TRBD2 (5 bases each). V was shortened by 6 bases and J by 4 bases, with 17 bases between the two germline ends. Germline V lookup: CDR1 KGHSH, CDR2 LQKENI. The CDR3 runs 15 residues. CDR3 sequence: CASSQGVGRADTQYF. The CDR3 nucleotides are TGTGCCAGCTCTCAGGGAGTGGGAAGGGCAGATACGCAGTATTTT.

This chain joins TRBV19 and TRBJ2-3; 15 bases map to TRBD2. Germline V gene lookup returns CDR1 LNHDA and CDR2 SQIVND (reference sequence). The junction had 6 bases not matched to a gene; V was cut back by 3 bases and J by 5 bases. This CDR3 spans 17 amino acids. CDR3 nucleotides: TGTGCCAGTAGTATTCATGGGACTAGCGGGGGGCGAGATACGCAGTATTTT. Its translation is CASSIHGTSGGRDTQYF.

There are a few counts of this clone. V gene TRBV5-8 combines with J gene TRBJ2-2; the D gene is possibly TRBD2 (5 bases). V was pared by 0 bases and J by 7 bases, with 7 bases between. The CDR3 contains 13 residues. Per the germline V gene, CDR1 is SGHTS and CDR2 is YDEGEE. In DNA form, the CDR3 reads TGTGCCAGCAGCTTGGCCGGGAACGGGGAGCTGTTTTTT. It translates to CASSLAGNGELFF.

V usage is TRBV4-2 and J usage is TRBJ2-5; 10 bases map to TRBD2. There are 15 residues in the CDR3. Losses at the gene ends were 0 bases for V and 5 bases for J; bases not matched to a gene: 3. Germline V lookup: CDR1 LGHNA, CDR2 YNFKEQ. The CDR3 spells CASSQEHSGGETQYF. CDR3 coding DNA: TGTGCCAGCAGCCAAGAACATAGCGGGGGGGAGACCCAGTACTTC.

In this sample, this clone turned up many times. This chain links TRBV6-5 with TRBJ1-2, with D possibly TRBD1 on 6 matching bases. Germline-derived CDR1 and CDR2 are MNHEY and SVGAGI. Trimming pared 0 bases from V and 8 bases from J, leaving 10 bases between. There are 13 residues in the CDR3. DNA of the CDR3: TGTGCCAGCAGTTACTCCAGGGGCCGAGGCTACACCTTC. Translated, it gives CASSYSRGRGYTF.

The rearrangement joins TRBV27 to TRBJ1-1; perhaps TRBD1 as D (6 bases). V lost 3 bases and J 4 bases, leaving 15 bases between the germline ends. The CDR3 is made up of 15 amino acids. Germline V gives CDR1 MNHEY, CDR2 SMNVEV (reference sequence). CDR3 protein: CASSLASGGGTEAFF. CDR3 coding DNA: TGTGCCAGCAGTTTGGCATCGGGAGGGGGCACTGAAGCTTTCTTT.

The chain combines TRBV6-6 with TRBJ2-7, with 8 positions matching TRBD1. Germline CDR1 and CDR2: MNHNY and SVGAGI (reference sequence). V lost 6 bases and J lost 4; bases outside the gene matches: 5. The CDR3 has 13 residues. CDR3 region: CASSFTGGYEQYF. CDR3 bases: TGTGCCAGCAGCTTTACAGGGGGGTACGAGCAGTACTTC.

The chain carries TRBV5-6 and TRBJ2-7; a weak D match, TRBD1 (5 bases). CDR3 size: 14 residues. Germline V lookup: CDR1 SGHDT, CDR2 YYEEEE. V was cut by 0 bases and J by 6 bases, with 13 bases left in between. The CDR3: CASSLAATAGEQYF. CDR3 sequence (DNA): TGTGCCAGCAGCTTGGCCGCGACAGCCGGCGAGCAGTACTTC.

This chain uses TRBV5-1 with TRBJ2-2; D is perhaps TRBD1 (5 bases). Trimming took 5 bases from V and 4 from J, leaving 15 bases between them. The germline gives CDR1 SGHRS, CDR2 YFSETQ. This CDR3 comprises 15 residues. DNA of the CDR3: TGCGCCAGCAGGGGTGATGGGGCAAGCACCGGGGAGCTGTTTTTT. This encodes CASRGDGASTGELFF.

The chain carries TRBV30 and TRBJ2-3, with D perhaps TRBD2 (6 bases). The germline V and J ends were trimmed by 3 bases and 7 bases, with 11 bases remaining between them. The CDR3 length is 12 residues. Germline V gene lookup returns CDR1 GTSNPN and CDR2 SVGIG (reference sequence). The CDR3: CAWRGGRYTQYF. The CDR3 DNA reads TGTGCCTGGAGGGGGGGAAGATATACGCAGTATTTT.

The genes are TRBV6-5 and TRBJ2-5, with 8 nucleotides matching TRBD2. Germline CDR1 and CDR2: MNHEY and SVGAGI. Trimming cost V 6 bases and J 5 bases; bases outside gene matches: 11. The CDR3 has 15 amino acids. The DNA for the CDR3 is TGTGCCAGCAGCAAGATGGGGGCGGGGGGCGAGACCCAGTACTTC. Translated: CASSKMGAGGETQYF.

This clone turned up a few times. The chain couples TRBV7-2 to TRBJ2-7, with TRBD1 matching over 8 bases. Germline V gene lookup returns CDR1 SGHTA and CDR2 FQGNSA. V lost 1 base and J lost 7; bases outside the gene matches: 3. The CDR3 loop spans 13 amino acids. CDR3 DNA sequence: TGTGCCAGCAGCTTAGACAGGGGGGTAGAGCAGTACTTC. Translated, it gives CASSLDRGVEQYF. The full variable domain, in which reference TRBV7-2 and TRBJ2-7 provide the parts outside the CDR3, is GAGVSQSPSNKVTEKGKDVELRCDPISGHTALYWYRQSLGQGLEFLIYFQGNSAPDKSGLPSDRFSAERTGGSVSTLTIQRTQQEDSAVYLCASSLDRGVEQYFGPGTRLTVT.

This clone came up a few times. The rearrangement joins TRBV19 to TRBJ1-2, with D possibly matching TRBD1 (6 bases). Trimming stripped 3 bases from V and 4 bases from J, with 12 bases between. The CDR3 runs 14 residues. Per germline, CDR1 LNHDA and CDR2 SQIVND (reference sequence). CDR3 region: CASSMGQGIYGYTF. The DNA of the CDR3 is TGTGCCAGTAGTATGGGGCAGGGGATCTATGGCTACACCTTC.

V and J are TRBV6-1 and TRBJ2-6, with no clear D. Germline CDR1 and CDR2: MNHNS and SASEGT. The CDR3 spans 12 residues. The V end was cut by 8 bases, the J end by 1 base, with 3 bases between. The CDR3 loop reads CASSSGANVLTF. The CDR3 nucleotides are TGTGCCAGCTCATCTGGGGCCAACGTCCTGACTTTC.

The genes are TRBV19 and TRBJ2-3; D is unresolved. The CDR3 sequence is 13 residues long. In germline, CDR1 is LNHDA, CDR2 SQIVND (reference sequence). The germline V and J ends were trimmed by 3 bases and 2 bases, with 6 bases remaining between them. This CDR3 reads CASSIWHTDTQYF. In DNA, the CDR3 is TGTGCCAGTAGTATCTGGCACACAGATACGCAGTATTTT. Combining the CDR3 with reference TRBV19 and TRBJ2-3 gives the whole variable domain DGGITQSPKYLFRKEGQNVTLSCEQNLNHDAMYWYRQDPGQGLRLIYYSQIVNDFQKGDIAEGYSVSREKKESFPLTVTSAQKNPTAFYLCASSIWHTDTQYFGPGTRLTVL.

This chain links TRBV5-1 with TRBJ2-7; 10 bases fit TRBD1. In germline, CDR1 is SGHRS, CDR2 YFSETQ. Trimming at V came to 2 bases and at J to 1 base, leaving 3 bases not matched to a gene. CDR3 size: 15 residues. CDR3 region: CASSLGQGVSYEQYF. Written as DNA, the CDR3 is TGCGCCAGCAGCTTAGGACAGGGGGTTTCCTACGAGCAGTACTTC.

This clone was found a few times. The J gene is TRBJ2-6, the V gene TRBV15, with D uncertain. Trimming took 5 bases from V and 0 from J, leaving 5 bases between them. Germline V gene lookup returns CDR1 LNHNV and CDR2 YYDKDF (reference sequence). The length of the CDR3 is 14 residues. Here the CDR3 reads CATSENSGANVLTF. The CDR3 coding sequence is TGTGCCACCAGCGAAAACTCTGGGGCCAACGTCCTGACTTTC.

This rearrangement joins TRBV19 to TRBJ2-1, with 12 positions matching TRBD2. Per germline, CDR1 LNHDA and CDR2 SQIVND (reference sequence). V lost 5 bases and J lost 7; bases outside the gene matches: 9. This CDR3 contains 16 residues. Here the CDR3 reads CASSLGTSGPLNEQFF. In DNA, the CDR3 is TGTGCCAGTAGTTTGGGGACTAGCGGGCCCCTTAATGAGCAGTTCTTC.

The V and J genes are TRBV29-1 and TRBJ1-5, with no clear D. The CDR3 has 13 residues. V lost 4 bases and J 2 bases, leaving 9 bases between the germline ends. CDR1 SQVTM and CDR2 ANQGSEA come from the germline V gene. This CDR3 reads CSVVRFRNQPQHF. In nucleotides, the CDR3 is TGCAGCGTTGTCAGGTTTCGCAATCAGCCCCAGCATTTT.

Only a few counts were recorded for this clone. This rearrangement joins TRBV5-4 to TRBJ2-5; perhaps TRBD1 as D (5 bases). Looked up from germline, CDR1 is SGHNT and CDR2 is YYREEE (reference sequence). V was shortened by 3 bases and J by 5 bases, with 11 bases between the two germline ends. This CDR3 region has 13 residues. The CDR3 is CASSWGLTETQYF. The CDR3, as DNA: TGTGCCAGCAGCTGGGGCCTGACGGAGACCCAGTACTTC.

V is TRBV7-9 and J is TRBJ1-2, with no clear D. The CDR3 runs 14 residues. V was pared by 1 base and J by 7 bases, with 13 bases between. The germline V gene encodes CDR1 SEHNR and CDR2 FQNEAQ (reference sequence). The CDR3 DNA follows: TGTGCCAGCAGCTTAGAATTGTTGGGTTTTGGCTACACCTTC. It translates to CASSLELLGFGYTF. The entire variable domain, with the rest obtained from reference TRBV7-9 and TRBJ1-2, is as follows: DTGVSQNPRHKITKRGQNVTFRCDPISEHNRLYWYRQTLGQGPEFLTYFQNEAQLEKSRLLSDRFSAERPKGSFSTLEIQRTEQGDSAMYLCASSLELLGFGYTFGSGTRLTVV.

This chain uses TRBV2 with TRBJ2-1, with 9 bases that match TRBD2. This CDR3 comprises 14 residues. Germline CDR1 is SNHLY and CDR2 is FYNNEI. With V trimmed by 2 bases and J by 8 bases, 4 bases remained unmatched. The CDR3 spells CASSEIAGDDEQFF. The CDR3 coding sequence is TGTGCCAGCAGTGAAATAGCGGGGGATGATGAGCAGTTCTTC.

This sequence joins TRBV13 and TRBJ2-3; D may match TRBD1 or TRBD2 (6 bases each). Germline assignment: CDR1 PRHDT and CDR2 FYEKMQ (reference sequence). The V end lost 2 bases, the J end lost 1 base, and 7 bases lay between the germline ends. CDR3 length: 14 residues. The CDR3 DNA is TGTGCCAGCAGCTTACGGGGGCGCACAGATACGCAGTATTTT. Protein product: CASSLRGRTDTQYF.

There are a few counts of this clone. The CDR3 sequence is CASSGDRVGYGYTF. The CDR3 DNA follows: TGTGCCAGCAGTGGGGACAGGGTTGGCTATGGCTACACCTTC. The J gene is TRBJ1-2, the V gene TRBV2, with 9 bases matching TRBD1. V was pared by 4 bases and J by 4 bases, with 4 bases of the junction left unmatched. The CDR3 has 14 amino acids. Germline V CDR1 and CDR2: SNHLY, FYNNEI.

This clone was counted only a few times. The J gene is TRBJ1-4, the V gene TRBV10-3, with a weak D call TRBD1 (6 bases). Looked up from germline, CDR1 is ENHRY and CDR2 is SYGVKD. This CDR3 comprises 16 residues. V lost 2 bases and J lost 5, with 15 bases in between. Here the CDR3 DNA reads TGTGCCATCAGTGAGGCGAGGGGGAATAAGAATGAAAAACTGTTTTTT. Its translation is CAISEARGNKNEKLFF.